This entry lists 27 T cell receptor beta chains sequenced from one sample in a study of neurological immune-mediated disorders. TCRdb re-analysed the 5' RACE reads in MiXCR, keeping a single row per CDR3 protein. The sample yields approximately 60,000 distinct CDR3 sequences, approximately 4.1% seen once. The specimen was PBMCs. These receptors were collected from a man aged 50 to 60 with multiple sclerosis.

This clonotype was seen ten or more times. The chain links TRBV4-1 to TRBJ1-2, with D perhaps matching TRBD1 (6 bases). The CDR3 runs to 14 residues. With 3 bases removed from V and 6 bases from J, the gap between germline ends came to 14 bases. Germline loops: CDR1 MGHRA, CDR2 YSYEKL. The CDR3 here is CASSQGVNRDGYTF. The CDR3 nucleotides read TGCGCCAGCAGCCAGGGGGTCAACAGGGATGGCTACACCTTC.

In its sample, this clonotype was seen many times. Sequence at one end of the junction differs from germline and may be a read error. The rearrangement uses TRBV4-1 and TRBJ1-6; D is uncertain. The CDR3 length is 15 residues. Germline CDR1 MGHRA, CDR2 YSYEKL. The CDR3 DNA sequence: TGCGCCAGCAGCCAAGATGAGGGCCATAATTCACCCCTCAACTTT. Amino acid sequence: CASSQDEGHNSPLNF.

This clonotype has at least ten counts. The chain links TRBV20-1 to TRBJ2-5; D assignment may be TRBD1 or TRBD2 (6 bases each). V was clipped by 3 bases and J by 5 bases, with 10 bases between them. Germline CDR1 and CDR2: DFQATT and SNEGSKA (reference sequence). There are 12 residues in the CDR3. The CDR3 bases are TGCAGTGCTAGTGGGGGGCGGGAGACCCAGTACTTC. This codes for CSASGGRETQYF.

This clonotype was detected many times. One end of the junction varies from germline; a read error may be responsible. This chain uses TRBV5-5 with TRBJ1-2; no firm D call. The CDR3 extends over 11 amino acids. The V gene's germline CDR1 is SGHKS and CDR2 YYEKEE (reference sequence). Here the CDR3 DNA reads TGTGCCAGCAGCTTGGCCGGCCTGGGAGCCTTC. Its translation is CASSLAGLGAF.

This clonotype has just a few counts. V and J are TRBV20-1 and TRBJ2-5, with D maybe TRBD2 (6 bases). Germline CDR1 DFQATT, CDR2 SNEGSKA (reference sequence). Trimming took 1 base from V and 7 from J, leaving 22 bases between them. The CDR3 has 16 residues. CDR3 residues: CSARVFFPSSERTQYF. CDR3 coding DNA: TGCAGTGCTAGAGTCTTTTTCCCGTCTAGCGAGAGGACCCAGTACTTC.

This clonotype came up many times. The chain carries TRBV5-1 and TRBJ2-3, with 7 bases that match TRBD1. The CDR3 contains 14 residues. Germline V gene lookup returns CDR1 SGHRS and CDR2 YFSETQ. With V trimmed by 4 bases and J by 2 bases, 4 bases remained unmatched. CDR3 in DNA: TGCGCCAGCAGCACGGGACAGCCCACAGATACGCAGTATTTT. Translated: CASSTGQPTDTQYF.

In its sample, this clonotype was seen many times. The V call is TRBV20-1, the J call TRBJ2-7, with D unresolved. Germline V CDR1 and CDR2: DFQATT, SNEGSKA (reference sequence). Trimming removed 6 bases at V and 4 bases at J, with 16 bases between. This CDR3 has 13 amino acids. Written as DNA, the CDR3 is TGCAGTGCGCCCTCCAAGGATTGGTACGAGCAGTACTTC. Translating gives CSAPSKDWYEQYF.

V and J are TRBV10-2 and TRBJ1-1; D remains ambiguous. Trimming pared 3 bases from V and 2 bases from J, leaving 7 bases between. The CDR3 loop spans 13 amino acids. CDR1 is WSHSY and CDR2 is SAAADI in the germline V gene. CDR3 amino acids: CASSDGENTEAFF. CDR3 nucleotide sequence: TGCGCCAGCAGTGATGGGGAAAACACTGAAGCTTTCTTT.

There are many counts of this clonotype. This chain joins TRBV5-1 and TRBJ1-4, with TRBD1 matching 9 bases. Germline V CDR1 and CDR2: SGHRS, YFSETQ. The trim removed 4 bases at V and 4 bases at J, leaving 2 bases unmatched. CDR3 size: 14 residues. This chain's CDR3 is CASSMGQGNEKLFF. The CDR3 DNA sequence: TGCGCCAGCAGCATGGGACAGGGTAATGAAAAACTGTTTTTT.

The chain is built from TRBV20-1 and TRBJ1-1, with a weak D call TRBD1 (5 bases). The germline V and J ends were trimmed by 3 bases and 1 base, with 18 bases remaining between them. This CDR3 region has 16 residues. Per germline, CDR1 DFQATT and CDR2 SNEGSKA (reference sequence). DNA for the CDR3: TGCAGTGCTAGTAACCCTTGGGGGGACCCGAACACTGAAGCTTTCTTT. It specifies CSASNPWGDPNTEAFF.

The chain has TRBV7-8 and TRBJ2-3; 11 bases align to TRBD2. CDR3 length: 19 residues. Germline V gene sequence: CDR1 SGHVS, CDR2 FQNEAQ. Trimming removed 8 bases from V and 3 bases from J; junction bases left unmatched: 19. CDR3 bases: TGTGCCAGCGCCAATCCCCTAGCGGGGGGCCCCTTTGAGACAGATACGCAGTATTTT. It codes for CASANPLAGGPFETDTQYF.

This clonotype was counted ten times or more. CDR3 protein: CASSYERGGDEQYF. In nucleotides, the CDR3 is TGTGCCAGCAGTTACGAGCGGGGGGGCGACGAGCAGTACTTC. J is TRBJ2-7 and V is TRBV6-5; 10 positions agree with TRBD2. Looked up from germline, CDR1 is MNHEY and CDR2 is SVGAGI. This CDR3 comprises 14 residues. V gave up 2 bases and J gave up 5 bases; unmatched junction bases: 3.

This clonotype was observed at least ten times. The junction departs from germline at one end; a sequencing error may be responsible. V gene TRBV20-1 combines with J gene TRBJ1-5; weak D call: TRBD1 (5 bases). The CDR3 is 13 amino acids. Germline CDR1 is DFQATT and CDR2 is SNEGSKA (reference sequence). The CDR3 region has the DNA TGCAGTGCTGGGACGGATAGCAATCAGCCCCAGAATTTT. As protein: CSAGTDSNQPQNF.

This clonotype was detected ten times or more. This chain joins TRBV4-3 and TRBJ2-7; either TRBD1 or TRBD2 may supply D (5 bases each). CDR1 is LGHNA, CDR2 YSLEER, per germline. This CDR3 has 17 amino acids. V dropped 4 bases and J dropped 6 bases, with 25 bases sitting between them. CDR3 nucleotide sequence: TGCGCCAGCAGCCTTAGATCCTTCAGGAAAGGGGACGGCGAGCAGTACTTC. It specifies CASSLRSFRKGDGEQYF.

This clonotype was recorded at least ten times. The V gene is TRBV3-1, the J gene TRBJ2-7; TRBD2 is a possible D gene (6 bases). This CDR3 contains 13 residues. From germline, CDR1 is LGHDT and CDR2 YNNKEL (reference sequence). Trimming left V 4 bases short and J 3 bases short, with 10 bases between. The CDR3 region has the DNA TGTGCCAGCAGCCCTAGCGAAGGCTACGAGCAGTACTTC. It specifies CASSPSEGYEQYF.

This clonotype was counted many times. The chain joins TRBV12-3 or TRBV12-4 to TRBJ1-1; D gene uncertain. The CDR3 spans 11 residues. The germline V and J ends were trimmed by 6 bases and 5 bases, with 7 bases remaining between them. CDR3 sequence (DNA): TGTGCCAGCAGCCCCCTTACTGAAGCTTTCTTT. Its protein product is CASSPLTEAFF.

At least ten counts were recorded for this clonotype. V is TRBV7-2 and J is TRBJ2-1; D is unresolved. The CDR3 runs to 16 residues. Germline CDR1 and CDR2: SGHTA and FQGNSA. Trimming cost V 1 base and J 4 bases, with 14 bases left between them. For the CDR3, the DNA is TGTGCCAGCAGCTTAGTATGGGCCACCGGGTACAATGAGCAGTTCTTC. Translated, it gives CASSLVWATGYNEQFF.

This clonotype was seen at least ten times. This chain uses TRBV5-5 with TRBJ1-1; TRBD1 matches 7 bases. CDR1 and CDR2 from the germline V gene are SGHKS and YYEKEE (reference sequence). The CDR3 is 14 residues long. After removal of 1 base from V and 3 bases from J, the junction contained 3 bases not matched to a gene. CDR3 amino acids: CASSLNRGYTEAFF. The CDR3 nucleotides read TGTGCCAGCAGCTTGAACAGGGGTTACACTGAAGCTTTCTTT.

This clonotype was counted at least ten times. The rearrangement uses TRBV9 and TRBJ1-2; D remains unclear. CDR1 is SGDLS and CDR2 is YYNGEE in the germline V gene. V lost 0 bases, J lost 4 bases, and 10 bases lay in between. The CDR3 loop spans 14 amino acids. The CDR3 sequence is CASSVGADFYGYTF. The DNA for the CDR3 is TGTGCCAGCAGCGTAGGAGCAGACTTCTATGGCTACACCTTC.

Many counts were recorded for this clonotype. The V and J genes are TRBV29-1 and TRBJ1-1, with D hard to call. The germline V and J ends were trimmed by 3 bases and 1 base, with 12 bases remaining between them. Germline V gene data show CDR1 as SQVTM and CDR2 as ANQGSEA. This CDR3 comprises 14 residues. Written as DNA, the CDR3 is TGCAGCGTTGACCCGGTTGGATCGAACACTGAAGCTTTCTTT. Amino acids: CSVDPVGSNTEAFF.

This clonotype was counted at least ten times. This chain uses TRBV6-6 with TRBJ1-2, with 9 bases matching TRBD1. Germline lookup yields CDR1 MNHNY and CDR2 SVGAGI (reference sequence). V trimming: 3 bases; J trimming: 4 bases; junction bases outside the gene matches: 6. The CDR3 runs to 15 residues. In nucleotides, the CDR3 is TGTGCCAGCAGTTATGGACAGGGGAGCCGCTATGGCTACACCTTC. Translated, it gives CASSYGQGSRYGYTF.

This clonotype was found a few times. Relative to the germline gene, one junction end is altered; a read error may explain this. This chain uses TRBV7-9 with TRBJ2-3; possibly TRBD1 or TRBD2 for D (6 bases each). This CDR3 has 16 residues. Germline V lookup: CDR1 SEHNR, CDR2 FQNEAQ (reference sequence). DNA of the CDR3: TGTGCCAGCACCTTAGCCGGGGGCGCCTGGAGAGATACGCAGTATTTT. Translated: CASTLAGGAWRDTQYF.

The sample holds many counts of this clonotype. CDR3 bases: TGTGCCAGCAGCTTAGTGTCAACTAAAGAGACCCAGTACTTC. Its translation is CASSLVSTKETQYF. The J gene is TRBJ2-5, the V gene TRBV7-6; no definite D call. The CDR3 has 14 amino acids. V shed 1 base and J shed 3 bases, with 9 bases lying between them. Germline values: CDR1 SGHVS, CDR2 FNYEAQ. The full variable domain, rest sourced from reference TRBV7-6 and TRBJ2-5, is GAGVSQSPRYKVTKRGQDVALRCDPISGHVSLYWYRQALGQGPEFLTYFNYEAQQDKSGLPNDRFSAERPEGSISTLTIQRTEQRDSAMYRCASSLVSTKETQYFGPGTRLLVL.

In this sample, this clonotype turned up many times. The CDR3 loop reads CSAYTSTNEKLFF. Written as DNA, the CDR3 is TGCAGTGCATACACGTCAACTAATGAAAAACTGTTTTTT. This sequence joins TRBV20-1 and TRBJ1-4, with D unclear. Trimming removed 6 bases from V and 0 bases from J, with 8 bases in between. There are 13 residues in the CDR3. From germline, CDR1 is DFQATT and CDR2 SNEGSKA (reference sequence).

This clonotype was counted ten times or more. The rearrangement joins TRBV7-8 to TRBJ2-2; D gene ambiguous. CDR1 is SGHVS and CDR2 is FQNEAQ in the germline V gene. CDR3 size: 15 residues. V lost 1 base to trimming and J lost 5 bases, with 11 bases between them. The CDR3: CASSLEPGRTGELFF. In DNA, the CDR3 is TGTGCCAGCAGCTTAGAACCCGGCCGGACCGGGGAGCTGTTTTTT. The full variable domain, rest sourced from reference TRBV7-8 and TRBJ2-2, is GAGVSQSPRYKVAKRGQDVALRCDPISGHVSLFWYQQALGQGPEFLTYFQNEAQLDKSGLPSDRFFAERPEGSVSTLKIQRTQQEDSAVYLCASSLEPGRTGELFFGEGSRLTVL.

This clonotype was picked up a small number of times. CDR3 region: CASSLAGVQTTNQPQHF. CDR3 coding DNA: TGTGCCAGCAGCTTGGCCGGCGTACAGACAACCAATCAGCCCCAGCATTTT. V gene TRBV5-5 combines with J gene TRBJ1-5; D is undetermined. Per germline, CDR1 SGHKS and CDR2 YYEKEE (reference sequence). CDR3 length equals 17 residues. V lost 0 bases and J lost 3, with 16 bases in between.

The genes are TRBV6-6 and TRBJ2-1; D ambiguous. This CDR3 region has 13 residues. V lost 0 bases to trimming and J lost 7 bases, with 7 bases between them. Germline CDR1 reads MNHNY; CDR2 reads SVGAGI (reference sequence). This CDR3 is CASSYSKGNEQFF. DNA of the CDR3: TGTGCCAGCAGTTACTCGAAGGGTAATGAGCAGTTCTTC.